These 15 T cell receptor beta chains were all obtained from the same sample, sequenced in a study of blood T cell repertoires in COVID-19. The repertoire was sequenced with immunoSEQ multiplex PCR; TCRdb's copy has only in-frame clones and lacks some. The sample consists of tens of thousands of clones, approximately 90% of them appearing once. Material: peripheral blood. The receptors shown here come from a man younger than 45 with acute or convalescent COVID-19.

Many counts were recorded for this clone. The V call is TRBV9, the J call TRBJ2-1; 10 bases agree with TRBD2. CDR3 length: 15 amino acids. After removal of 0 bases from V and 8 bases from J, the junction contained 5 bases not matched to a gene. Germline CDR1 and CDR2: SGDLS and YYNGEE. The CDR3 sequence: CASSVELAGLYEQFF. The CDR3 DNA is TGTGCCAGCAGCGTAGAACTAGCGGGACTCTATGAGCAGTTCTTC.

The gene calls are TRBV28 and TRBJ2-5; D may be TRBD2 (6 bases). The germline V and J ends were trimmed by 4 bases and 5 bases, with 11 bases remaining between them. The V gene's germline CDR1 is MDHEN and CDR2 SYDVKM. The CDR3 consists of 13 residues. This CDR3 is CASSSGRSETQYF. In DNA form, the CDR3 reads TGTGCCAGCAGTTCAGGGAGGTCGGAGACCCAGTACTTC.

The chain couples TRBV30 to TRBJ1-5, with D possibly matching TRBD1 (6 bases). The V gene lost 5 bases and the J gene lost 0 bases, with 11 bases spanning the gap. Per germline, CDR1 GTSNPN and CDR2 SVGIG (reference sequence). This CDR3 region has 14 residues. Written as DNA, the CDR3 is TGTGCCTGGGCCCCCAGGGGTAGCAATCAGCCCCAGCATTTT. Residues: CAWAPRGSNQPQHF.

This chain connects TRBV7-2 to TRBJ1-3; no reliable D call. The CDR3 length is 14 residues. V was clipped by 1 base and J by 4 bases, with 8 bases between them. The germline CDR1 and CDR2 sequences are SGHTA and FQGNSA. The CDR3 region is CASSLGQLGNTIYF. The CDR3 bases are TGTGCCAGCAGCTTAGGGCAGTTAGGAAACACCATATATTTT.

The CDR3 protein is CASKGRQYYGYTF. The CDR3, as DNA: TGTGCCAGCAAGGGTAGACAGTACTATGGCTACACCTTC. The V call is TRBV2, the J call TRBJ1-2, with a weak D call TRBD1 (5 bases). V lost 7 bases and J 3 bases, leaving 12 bases between the germline ends. The CDR3 has 13 amino acids. Germline V lookup: CDR1 SNHLY, CDR2 FYNNEI.

The rearrangement links TRBV11-2 to TRBJ2-1; 15 nucleotides align to TRBD2. Germline CDR1 reads SGHAT; CDR2 reads FQNNGV. There are 16 residues in the CDR3. Trimming cost V 5 bases and J 6 bases; bases outside gene matches: 5. Here the CDR3 DNA reads TGTGCCAGCAGCCCGACGGGACTAGCGGGAGGCAATGAGCAGTTCTTC. It encodes CASSPTGLAGGNEQFF.

J is TRBJ2-1 and V is TRBV9, with TRBD2 matching 7 bases. This CDR3 contains 16 residues. Germline CDR1 and CDR2: SGDLS and YYNGEE. The V and J ends lost 0 bases and 7 bases, in that order; junction bases with no gene match: 10. As DNA, the CDR3 is TGTGCCAGCAGCGTAGGAGGAGGGAGGGGAGTTAATGAGCAGTTCTTC. It translates to CASSVGGGRGVNEQFF.

This chain connects TRBV7-3 to TRBJ2-2, with 7 bases fitting TRBD1. Trimming removed 0 bases from V and 2 bases from J; junction bases left unmatched: 0. The CDR3 loop spans 15 amino acids. CDR1 and CDR2 from the germline V gene are SGHTA and FQGTGA. This CDR3 reads CASSLTGGNTGELFF. DNA for the CDR3: TGTGCCAGCAGCTTAACAGGGGGCAACACCGGGGAGCTGTTTTTT.

The chain recombines TRBV5-1 with TRBJ1-4, with D unclear. The CDR3 totals 14 residues. Germline V gene data show CDR1 as SGHRS and CDR2 as YFSETQ. The V gene lost 0 bases and the J gene lost 5 bases, with 8 bases spanning the gap. CDR3 bases: TGCGCCAGCAGCTTGGACAGCGGAAATGAAAAACTGTTTTTT. It encodes CASSLDSGNEKLFF.

CDR3 bases: TGTGCCAGCAGTTACGGACAGAAACCCTACGAGCAGTACTTC. Translation gives CASSYGQKPYEQYF. This chain joins TRBV11-2 and TRBJ2-7; D is perhaps TRBD1 (6 bases). V dropped 6 bases and J dropped 2 bases, with 14 bases sitting between them. This CDR3 comprises 14 residues. In germline, CDR1 is SGHAT, CDR2 FQNNGV.

Comments on this clone: The same CDR3 is also encoded by other DNA sequences in this sample. Here the CDR3 reads CSVTGPNYGYTF. The CDR3 coding sequence is TGCAGCGTGACAGGGCCTAACTATGGCTACACCTTC. This chain joins TRBV29-1 and TRBJ1-2; 7 bases are shared with TRBD1. Trimming took 6 bases from V and 0 from J; bases not matched to a gene: 1. The CDR3 length is 12 residues. In germline, CDR1 is SQVTM, CDR2 ANQGSEA.

The CDR3 protein is CASGTGGSTGANVLTF. In DNA form, the CDR3 reads TGTGCCAGCGGGACAGGGGGATCAACTGGGGCCAACGTCCTGACTTTC. The chain is built from TRBV6-4 and TRBJ2-6; 11 bases are shared with TRBD1. With 8 bases clipped from V and 2 bases from J, the junction kept 5 bases outside the gene matches. Germline V CDR1 and CDR2: MRHNA, SNTAGT. The CDR3 covers 16 residues.

CDR3 residues: CASRYRERIFF. CDR3 nucleotides: TGTGCCAGCAGGTACAGGGAGAGGATCTTCTTT. This chain links TRBV6-2 or TRBV6-3 with TRBJ1-1; weak D call: TRBD1 (6 bases). CDR1 and CDR2 from the germline V gene are MNHEY and SVGEGT. The V gene lost 6 bases and the J gene lost 14 bases, with 16 bases spanning the gap. The CDR3 has 11 residues.

A single count supports this clone. The chain recombines TRBV24-1 with TRBJ2-2; 7 bases match TRBD1. Germline lookup yields CDR1 KGHDR and CDR2 SFDVKD. The CDR3 extends over 16 amino acids. V was pared by 0 bases and J by 2 bases, with 2 bases of the junction left unmatched. CDR3 loop: CATSDLKGANTGELFF. CDR3 DNA: TGTGCCACCAGTGATTTGAAGGGGGCTAACACCGGGGAGCTGTTTTTT.

The CDR3 DNA reads as TGTGCCAGCAGTTCGTCCGGGACAGGGTACCACGGGGAGCTGTTTTTT. Amino acids: CASSSSGTGYHGELFF. V is TRBV27 and J is TRBJ2-2; 9 nucleotides agree with TRBD1. The CDR3 runs to 16 residues. Germline-derived CDR1 and CDR2 are MNHEY and SMNVEV (reference sequence). The junction had 10 bases not matched to a gene; V was cut back by 4 bases and J by 7 bases.